This T cell receptor beta chain derives from a study of PD-1 blockade in classical Hodgkin lymphoma. Across the whole study: Patients had nivolumab dosed at 3 mg/kg, delivered intravenously every 2 weeks. Study-level results: Researchers reported that CD4+ TCR diversity, though not CD8+, rose significantly by C4D1. Patients with a complete response exhibited baseline diversity comparable to newly diagnosed patients. Diminished baseline TCR diversity has been reported in newly diagnosed patients relative to healthy donors.

As concerns this clone: Its antigen is undetermined.

V lost 5 bases, J lost 9 bases, and 11 bases lay in between. CDR3 length: 12 residues. CDR1 and CDR2 (germline): SGHAT, FQNNGV. Each patient's relapse followed autologous stem cell transplantation, and brentuximab vedotin exposure varied. Sequencing was performed with immunoSEQ multiplex PCR; in TCRdb, only in-frame clones are kept and a portion is missing. The sample has 17,000 or so clones; 82% are singletons. The source of this sequence is a human donor with classical Hodgkin lymphoma. The V and J genes are TRBV11-2 and TRBJ2-1; D uncertain. Here the sequenced sample was peripheral blood mononuclear cells (PBMCs), taken before the second cycle of nivolumab. The CDR3 loop reads CASSHLGPEQFF. CDR3 coding DNA: TGTGCCAGCAGCCATCTAGGCCCTGAGCAGTTCTTC.